A single sample gave rise to the 19 T cell receptor beta chains below, sequenced in a study of PD-L1 blockade in urothelial cancer. Sequencing was performed with immunoSEQ multiplex PCR; in TCRdb, only in-frame clones are kept and a portion is missing. Here the sample spans 30,000 to 40,000 clones, around 33% being singletons. This specimen consisted of tumor tissue, obtained before atezolizumab (anti-PD-L1) treatment. These receptors originate from a man in his sixties with urothelial cancer.

The chain uses TRBV6-8 and TRBJ2-1; D gene unclear. The CDR3 length is 14 residues. The germline V gene encodes CDR1 MNHGY and CDR2 SAAAGT. V was cut by 2 bases and J by 6 bases, with 11 bases left in between. The CDR3 nucleotides read TGTGCCAGCAGTTACATGAAGCATCCCAATGAGCAGTTCTTC. It codes for CASSYMKHPNEQFF.

This clone was counted only a few times. V usage is TRBV6-1 and J usage is TRBJ2-7; 13 bases agree with TRBD2. The germline CDR1 and CDR2 sequences are MNHNS and SASEGT. This CDR3 comprises 15 residues. Trimming removed 1 base from V and 6 bases from J; junction bases left unmatched: 3. The CDR3, as DNA: TGTGCCAGCAGTGAAGACGGACTAGCGGGAGTCGAGCAGTACTTC. Its protein product is CASSEDGLAGVEQYF.

The chain joins TRBV11-3 to TRBJ2-5; D unresolved. V was clipped by 5 bases and J by 3 bases, with 13 bases between them. The CDR3 has 14 residues. The V gene's germline CDR1 is SGHNT and CDR2 YENEEA. CDR3: CASSPNAGEETQYF. Here the CDR3 DNA reads TGTGCCAGCAGCCCAAACGCTGGGGAAGAGACCCAGTACTTC.

This chain links TRBV5-1 with TRBJ2-3; TRBD2 matches 9 bases. Germline V gives CDR1 SGHRS, CDR2 YFSETQ. There are 14 residues in the CDR3. Germline trimming cut 9 bases from V and 2 bases from J; bases unmatched to any gene: 7. CDR3 sequence reads: CATRLAGNTDTQYF. As DNA, the CDR3 is TGCGCCACCCGGCTAGCGGGAAACACAGATACGCAGTATTTT.

V is TRBV5-1 and J is TRBJ2-6; D call uncertain. V lost 0 bases to trimming and J lost 0 bases, with 7 bases between them. Germline V gene data show CDR1 as SGHRS and CDR2 as YFSETQ. The CDR3 extends over 16 amino acids. The CDR3 bases are TGCGCCAGCAGCTTGGAAGGAAACTCTGGGGCCAACGTCCTGACTTTC. This gives the protein CASSLEGNSGANVLTF.

The chain employs TRBV19 and TRBJ2-1; 7 nucleotides line up with TRBD1. V shed 5 bases, J shed 12 bases, and the junction held 13 bases outside the gene matches. Germline V gene lookup returns CDR1 LNHDA and CDR2 SQIVND (reference sequence). There are 14 residues in the CDR3. CDR3 sequence: CASSVAGGRRGQFF. The CDR3, as DNA: TGTGCCAGTAGTGTGGCAGGGGGACGGAGAGGGCAGTTCTTC.

This clone was seen at least ten times. The junction does not match germline at one end; this may be a read error. This chain joins TRBV6-1 and TRBJ1-2; TRBD1 matches 7 bases. The germline V gene has CDR1 MNHNS and CDR2 SASEGT. The CDR3 extends over 14 amino acids. The CDR3 region is CAISEGTAQSIYTF. CDR3 in DNA: TGTGCCATCAGTGAAGGGACAGCACAATCCATCTACACCTTC.

The genes are TRBV6-8 and TRBJ2-7, with 7 bases that match TRBD1. The CDR3 is made up of 15 amino acids. The trim removed 6 bases at V and 2 bases at J, leaving 10 bases unmatched. CDR1 MNHGY and CDR2 SAAAGT come from the germline V gene. This CDR3 reads CASSANDRAPYEQYF. The DNA for the CDR3 is TGTGCCAGCAGCGCGAACGACAGGGCCCCCTACGAGCAGTACTTC.

J is TRBJ2-7 and V is TRBV18, with D maybe TRBD1 (6 bases). Looked up from germline, CDR1 is KGHSH and CDR2 is LQKENI. The CDR3 length is 12 residues. V was pared by 6 bases and J by 5 bases, with 11 bases between. The CDR3 nucleotides read TGTGCCAGCTCTAACAGGGTCCACGAGCAGTACTTC. Protein sequence: CASSNRVHEQYF.

The chain links TRBV9 to TRBJ2-5, with D maybe TRBD2 (6 bases). This CDR3 comprises 15 residues. Between the trimmed V and J ends, which lost 4 bases and 2 bases, there was a span of 15 bases. Germline CDR1 and CDR2: SGDLS and YYNGEE. CDR3 residues: CASSPALAMQETQYF. CDR3 bases: TGTGCCAGCAGCCCGGCACTAGCCATGCAAGAGACCCAGTACTTC.

This clone was counted at least ten times. The V and J genes are TRBV6-8 and TRBJ1-2; tentative D call: TRBD1 (6 bases). V lost 6 bases to trimming and J lost 8 bases, with 16 bases between them. CDR3 size: 13 residues. Germline V lookup: CDR1 MNHGY, CDR2 SAAAGT. The CDR3 spells CASSNTGKEGYTF. The CDR3 nucleotides read TGTGCCAGCAGCAATACAGGGAAGGAGGGCTACACCTTC.

The rearrangement links TRBV25-1 to TRBJ2-2; no clear D. The CDR3 runs 14 residues. Germline CDR1 reads MGHDK; CDR2 reads SYGVNS. V lost 1 base, J lost 1 base, and 4 bases lay in between. The DNA for the CDR3 is TGTGCCAGCAGTGAATTTTGGAACACCGGGGAGCTGTTTTTT. Translating it yields CASSEFWNTGELFF.

This clone was recorded at least ten times. The genes are TRBV2 and TRBJ2-1, with 8 bases matching TRBD1. CDR1 SNHLY and CDR2 FYNNEI come from the germline V gene. J gave up 10 bases and V 6 bases, and 14 bases lay outside the gene matches. CDR3 length: 15 residues. The chain's CDR3 is CASSLPGQGVEEQFF. As DNA, the CDR3 is TGTGCCAGCAGCCTCCCAGGACAGGGTGTCGAAGAGCAGTTCTTC.

This clone was detected a few times. This chain connects TRBV28 to TRBJ2-1; TRBD2 matches 7 bases. This CDR3 comprises 12 residues. V dropped 8 bases and J dropped 4; count of bases not matched to a gene: 2. In germline, CDR1 is MDHEN, CDR2 SYDVKM. CDR3 loop: CASAGVYNEQFF. CDR3 coding DNA: TGTGCCAGCGCGGGAGTGTACAATGAGCAGTTCTTC.

The rearrangement links TRBV18 to TRBJ1-2, with D possibly matching TRBD1 (6 bases). Trimming left V 4 bases short and J 4 bases short, with 13 bases between. CDR1 KGHSH and CDR2 LQKENI come from the germline V gene. CDR3 length: 14 residues. The CDR3 DNA sequence: TGTGCCAGCTCACGCGAGGGAGGGGGCTATGGCTACACCTTC. As protein: CASSREGGGYGYTF.

The rearrangement uses TRBV19 and TRBJ1-2, with D unresolved. This CDR3 region has 15 residues. In germline, CDR1 is LNHDA, CDR2 SQIVND (reference sequence). V was pared by 5 bases and J by 7 bases, with 20 bases between. CDR3 in amino acids: CASSSWEGLIGGYTF. CDR3 sequence (DNA): TGTGCCAGTAGTTCGTGGGAAGGGTTAATTGGTGGCTACACCTTC.

This sequence joins TRBV6-8 and TRBJ1-2; D may be TRBD1 (5 bases). V was clipped by 4 bases and J by 4 bases, with 16 bases between them. CDR1 is MNHGY, CDR2 SAAAGT, per germline. The CDR3 spans 15 residues. For the CDR3, the DNA is TGTGCCAGCAGTTCCGTCCTGTCAGGGCCCTATGGCTACACCTTC. Its translation is CASSSVLSGPYGYTF.

The chain couples TRBV5-1 to TRBJ2-5; D may be TRBD1 or TRBD2 (6 bases each). The germline V gene encodes CDR1 SGHRS and CDR2 YFSETQ. Trimming took 0 bases from V and 5 from J, leaving 17 bases between them. This CDR3 is built from 16 residues. Written as DNA, the CDR3 is TGCGCCAGCAGCTTGGGCCGGGGGCCGATAAGGGAGACCCAGTACTTC. Translating gives CASSLGRGPIRETQYF.

The chain is built from TRBV6-8 and TRBJ1-2; D ambiguous. Germline lookup yields CDR1 MNHGY and CDR2 SAAAGT. Trimming stripped 3 bases from V and 1 base from J, with 3 bases between. This CDR3 is 12 amino acids long. CDR3 in amino acids: CASSYRNYGYTF. In DNA, the CDR3 is TGTGCCAGCAGTTATCGTAACTATGGCTACACCTTC.